This is a list of T cell receptor beta chains from one sample in a study of T cells in localized non-small cell lung cancer. Sequenced by immunoSEQ multiplex PCR; TCRdb stores in-frame clones only, minus some. The repertoire consists of roughly 77,000 clones, with 88% occurring once and the leading ten covering around a fifth. The sample in question was peripheral blood, obtained before any cancer treatment. These TCRs come from a woman aged 35-75 years with stage I squamous cell lung carcinoma. Each CDR3 is given with its conserved first and last residue. D genes are given only for firm matches. Part of the rows lack a size; the others show once, few, many or a class for expanded clones.

NA	TRBV30	TRBJ1-4	NA	13	TGTGCCTGGAGTGTGAAGGGCAATGAAAAACTGTTTTTT	CAWSVKGNEKLFF
NA	TRBV4-2	TRBJ2-3	NA	13	TGTGCCAGCAGCCAAGACTTCACAGATACGCAGTATTTT	CASSQDFTDTQYF
NA	TRBV9	TRBJ1-1	NA	15	TGTGCCAGCAGTTATCTTACAGGGCTCCCGCCTGAAGCTTTCTTT	CASSYLTGLPPEAFF
NA	TRBV10-3	TRBJ1-1	NA	14	TGTGCCATCAGTGAGCAGGGTGCTGGCGCTGAAGCTTTCTTT	CAISEQGAGAEAFF
TRBD1	TRBV29-1	TRBJ1-1	NA	13	TGCAGCGGAGGGACAGGGGGCAACACTGAAGCTTTCTTT	CSGGTGGNTEAFF
NA	TRBV7-9	TRBJ1-1	few	14	TGTGCCAGCAGCTTATATCAGATGAACACTGAAGCTTTCTTT	CASSLYQMNTEAFF
NA	TRBV10-3	TRBJ1-6	once	13	TGTGCCATCAGGGACCGGGGAGAGGGACCCCTCCACTTT	CAIRDRGEGPLHF
NA	TRBV5-8	TRBJ1-3	NA	16	TGTGCCAGCAGCTTTAAAAAGATCAGCTCTGGAAACACCATATATTTT	CASSFKKISSGNTIYF
NA	TRBV5-1	TRBJ2-6	few	18	TGCGCCAGCAGCACACGACAGCCCGACTACTCTGGGGCCAACGTCCTGACTTTC	CASSTRQPDYSGANVLTF
TRBD1	TRBV11-1	TRBJ1-2	NA	15	TGTGCCAGCAGCCATCAAACAGGGGGAGGCTATGGCTACACCTTC	CASSHQTGGGYGYTF
NA	TRBV9	TRBJ1-3	few	15	TGTGCCAGCAGCGTAGAGGGTGCCTCTGGAAACACCATATATTTT	CASSVEGASGNTIYF
NA	TRBV6-5	TRBJ1-4	NA	16	TGTGCCAGCAGTTACTCCCCGGGAGCAACTAATGAAAAACTGTTTTTT	CASSYSPGATNEKLFF
NA	TRBV11-2	TRBJ1-4	NA	13	TGTGCCAGCAGCTTTAGGCAGGGTGAAAAACTGTTTTTT	CASSFRQGEKLFF
TRBD1	TRBV18	TRBJ2-6	NA	17	TGTGCCAGCTCACCACTCCAGGGGGCTGCTGGGGCCAACGTCCTGACTTTC	CASSPLQGAAGANVLTF
TRBD1	TRBV2	TRBJ1-1	NA	13	TGTGCCAGCGAGGACAGGGGGAACACTGAAGCTTTCTTT	CASEDRGNTEAFF
NA	TRBV5-1	TRBJ2-5	NA	14	TGCGCCAGCAGCTTGGGCCGGGGGCCAGAGACCCAGTACTTC	CASSLGRGPETQYF